Each of the 11 T cell receptor beta chains below was sequenced from the same sample in a study of shared clonotypes between healthy human individuals. Naive CD8 cells were CD45RO-negative, positively selected for CCR7, excluding terminally differentiated effector memory CD45RA+ cells. Repertoires were generated with immunoSEQ multiplex PCR, while TCRdb's copy carries only in-frame clones and drops some. The sample lists about 680,000 clones, just over 90% occurring once. Sequencing was done on a sample of naive CD8+ T cells sorted from blood. The source of these receptors is a man aged 25-45 years in good health.

CDR3 coding DNA: TGTGCCAGCAGTCCCCGGGGAGTCTCCTACGAGCAGTACTTC. Amino acids: CASSPRGVSYEQYF. This chain uses TRBV6-5 with TRBJ2-7, with a weak D call TRBD2 (5 bases). The germline V gene encodes CDR1 MNHEY and CDR2 SVGAGI. Deletions cut 5 bases from V and 0 bases from J, with 11 bases between. The CDR3 contains 14 residues.

This clone appeared once. V gene TRBV7-2 combines with J gene TRBJ2-3; 7 bases line up with TRBD2. V lost 3 bases, J lost 0 bases, and 3 bases stayed unmatched. CDR1 is SGHTA and CDR2 is FQGNSA in the germline V gene. CDR3 length: 15 amino acids. DNA of the CDR3: TGTGCCAGCAGCTTGAGCGGGGAAAGCACAGATACGCAGTATTTT. It is translated as CASSLSGESTDTQYF.

The chain recombines TRBV5-5 with TRBJ2-7; perhaps TRBD1 as D (5 bases). The germline CDR1 and CDR2 sequences are SGHKS and YYEKEE (reference sequence). This CDR3 region has 15 residues. Trimming left V 6 bases short and J 1 base short, with 17 bases between. CDR3 protein: CASTILSDKSYEQYF. CDR3 bases: TGTGCCAGCACCATACTCTCGGACAAATCCTACGAGCAGTACTTC.

This chain uses TRBV6-5 with TRBJ2-7, with 11 bases identical to TRBD2. The CDR3 covers 15 residues. Germline V gives CDR1 MNHEY, CDR2 SVGAGI. The V and J ends lost 1 base and 6 bases, in that order; junction bases with no gene match: 5. The CDR3 here is CASSYLAGGPPEQYF. The DNA for the CDR3 is TGTGCCAGCAGTTACTTAGCGGGAGGGCCTCCCGAGCAGTACTTC.

The chain's CDR3 is CASSLEQIYGYTF. CDR3 sequence (DNA): TGTGCCAGCAGTTTGGAACAGATCTATGGCTACACCTTC. The rearrangement uses TRBV28 and TRBJ1-2, with D unresolved. The germline V and J ends were trimmed by 3 bases and 4 bases, with 9 bases remaining between them. The germline V gene encodes CDR1 MDHEN and CDR2 SYDVKM. The CDR3 has 13 residues.

The V gene is TRBV7-9, the J gene TRBJ2-7, with a possible D match to TRBD2 (6 bases). CDR3 length: 16 residues. Trimming shortened V by 4 bases and J by 4 bases, and 20 bases separated the two germline ends. CDR1 is SEHNR and CDR2 is FQNEAQ in the germline V gene (reference sequence). As DNA, the CDR3 is TGTGCCAGCAGCTCGTCCTCCTCCGCCGGGGGATACGAGCAGTACTTC. Translating gives CASSSSSSAGGYEQYF.

The chain has TRBV30 and TRBJ2-1, with D perhaps matching TRBD1 (5 bases). Germline V gene data show CDR1 as GTSNPN and CDR2 as SVGIG (reference sequence). The CDR3 spans 15 residues. Trimming cost V 6 bases and J 4 bases, with 19 bases left between them. CDR3 amino acids: CACHSLDREYNEQFF. Written as DNA, the CDR3 is TGTGCCTGTCACAGCCTAGACAGAGAATACAATGAGCAGTTCTTC.

The chain links TRBV6-6 to TRBJ2-7, with 7 bases aligning to TRBD2. The CDR3 contains 16 residues. Germline V CDR1 and CDR2: MNHNY, SVGAGI (reference sequence). Trimming at V came to 0 bases and at J to 0 bases, leaving 5 bases not matched to a gene. The CDR3 region has the DNA TGTGCCAGCAGTTACTCGAGACCGGGAGGCTCCTACGAGCAGTACTTC. Its protein product is CASSYSRPGGSYEQYF.

This rearrangement joins TRBV2 to TRBJ2-1; D remains unclear. Per the germline V gene, CDR1 is SNHLY and CDR2 is FYNNEI. Deletions cut 7 bases from V and 2 bases from J, with 0 bases between. CDR3 length: 10 residues. The CDR3 spells CASTYNEQFF. The CDR3 DNA reads as TGTGCCAGCACCTACAATGAGCAGTTCTTC.

The chain couples TRBV5-5 to TRBJ1-4; D is unclear. The CDR3 is 19 residues long. V lost 4 bases and J 0 bases, leaving 22 bases between the germline ends. The germline CDR1 and CDR2 sequences are SGHKS and YYEKEE (reference sequence). CDR3 residues: CASSRRGTIFYATNEKLFF. The CDR3 DNA reads as TGTGCCAGCAGCAGACGGGGTACTATTTTTTATGCAACTAATGAAAAACTGTTTTTT. Drawing the rest from reference TRBV5-5 and TRBJ1-4, the complete variable domain is DAGVTQSPTHLIKTRGQQVTLRCSPISGHKSVSWYQQVLGQGPQFIFQYYEKEERGRGNFPDRFSARQFPNYSSELNVNALLLGDSALYLCASSRRGTIFYATNEKLFFGSGTQLSVL.

The chain is built from TRBV7-9 and TRBJ1-1; TRBD1 is a possible D gene (5 bases). This CDR3 is 12 amino acids long. Germline V gene lookup returns CDR1 SEHNR and CDR2 FQNEAQ (reference sequence). Trimming took off 6 bases at V and 11 bases at J, with 16 bases between the two ends. The CDR3 nucleotides are TGTGCCAGCAGTTCTCAGGGAAAGCCTGCTTTCTTT. Translating gives CASSSQGKPAFF.